These T cell receptor beta chains were read from a single sample in a study of T cell repertoires in cytomegalovirus infection. Each CDR3 protein gets one entry after TCRdb re-called the reads with MiXCR. This sample has roughly 630,000 distinct CDR3 sequences; less than 25% occur once, and the top ten carry 7% to 9%. Sequencing input: CD8+ T cells from PBMCs. Receptors originate from a human donor in good health (CMV status not recorded). Some clones in this sample may be carry-over from other donors' samples. Both conserved end residues are part of each CDR3. Each record gives: V gene, J gene, CDR3 length, CDR3 protein.

v_gene: TRBV12-5; j_gene: TRBJ1-2; len: 14; CDR3aa: CASGSSGWAYGYTF
v_gene: TRBV12-3/TRBV12-4; j_gene: TRBJ2-1; len: 15; CDR3aa: CASTDRDRKYNEQFF
v_gene: TRBV9; j_gene: TRBJ2-3; len: 14; CDR3aa: CASSVETVTDTQYF
v_gene: TRBV4-1; j_gene: TRBJ2-7; len: 14; CDR3aa: CASSPNARAYEQYF
v_gene: TRBV5-1; j_gene: TRBJ2-1; len: 14; CDR3aa: CASSTDWIGDEQFF
v_gene: TRBV25-1; j_gene: TRBJ2-1; len: 14; CDR3aa: CASGGAGGPNEQFF
v_gene: TRBV20-1; j_gene: TRBJ1-1; len: 12; CDR3aa: CSALDGNTEAFF
v_gene: TRBV29-1; j_gene: TRBJ2-7; len: 13; CDR3aa: CSVVKADSYEQYF
v_gene: TRBV7-9; j_gene: TRBJ1-4; len: 14; CDR3aa: CASSPGATNEKLFF
v_gene: TRBV2; j_gene: TRBJ2-5; len: 15; CDR3aa: CASSEGTRVQETQYF
v_gene: TRBV7-9; j_gene: TRBJ1-2; len: 15; CDR3aa: CASSTPGRDNYGYTF
v_gene: TRBV6-2/TRBV6-3; j_gene: TRBJ1-4; len: 15; CDR3aa: CATSPARATNEKLFF
v_gene: TRBV29-1; j_gene: TRBJ1-1; len: 15; CDR3aa: CSGLAGWGMNTEAFF
v_gene: TRBV5-1; j_gene: TRBJ2-3; len: 15; CDR3aa: CASSFTGASTDTQYF
v_gene: TRBV28; j_gene: TRBJ1-5; len: 14; CDR3aa: CASSFFGSWQPQHF
v_gene: TRBV6-2/TRBV6-3; j_gene: TRBJ1-4; len: 13; CDR3aa: CVSSRDRDEKLFF
v_gene: TRBV27; j_gene: TRBJ2-2; len: 17; CDR3aa: CASSFRDRLSPTGELFF
v_gene: TRBV6-8; j_gene: TRBJ1-1; len: 13; CDR3aa: CASSYDRGSEAFF
v_gene: TRBV7-2; j_gene: TRBJ1-6; len: 15; CDR3aa: CASSLGTSYNSPLHF
v_gene: TRBV9; j_gene: TRBJ2-1; len: 16; CDR3aa: CASSGRQGEGYNEQFF
v_gene: TRBV4-1; j_gene: TRBJ2-1; len: 16; CDR3aa: CASSQLTSGPYNEQFF
v_gene: TRBV9; j_gene: TRBJ2-5; len: 15; CDR3aa: CASSATATVQETQYF
v_gene: TRBV4-1; j_gene: TRBJ1-1; len: 13; CDR3aa: CASRPGGGTEAFF
v_gene: TRBV20-1; j_gene: TRBJ2-7; len: 14; CDR3aa: CSASAGLNSYEQYF
v_gene: TRBV10-2; j_gene: TRBJ2-1; len: 13; CDR3aa: CASKAPDRNEQFF
v_gene: TRBV19; j_gene: TRBJ2-2; len: 16; CDR3aa: CASSPGWILNTGELFF
v_gene: TRBV7-8; j_gene: TRBJ2-5; len: 16; CDR3aa: CASSLALASGGETQYF
v_gene: TRBV20-1; j_gene: TRBJ2-7; len: 15; CDR3aa: CSASAGTGSTYEQYF
v_gene: TRBV7-9; j_gene: TRBJ1-2; len: 14; CDR3aa: CASSFPGFSYGYTF
v_gene: TRBV12-5; j_gene: TRBJ1-1; len: 12; CDR3aa: CASGAGAAEAFF
v_gene: TRBV12-3/TRBV12-4; j_gene: TRBJ2-1; len: 19; CDR3aa: CASSFQLKGQGGSYNEQFF
v_gene: TRBV10-3; j_gene: TRBJ2-1; len: 14; CDR3aa: CAITTTRTDNEQFF